The 28 T cell receptor beta chains in this list originate from one sample, sequenced in a study of cytomegalovirus exposure and HLA in healthy donors. Both 60 Vbeta primers and 13 Jbeta primers went into the PCR. Libraries were prepared by immunoSEQ multiplex PCR; TCRdb keeps only in-frame clonotypes and omits some of them. In the table there are 110,000 to 150,000 clones, 9.7% of which are singletons. The sequencing sample was made of PBMCs. Every receptor here comes from a man between 45 and 60 years old in good health and CMV-seronegative.

The chain couples TRBV19 to TRBJ1-1, with TRBD1 as a possible D gene (6 bases). The CDR3 totals 12 residues. Germline V gene data show CDR1 as LNHDA and CDR2 as SQIVND (reference sequence). The germline V and J ends were trimmed by 8 bases and 8 bases, with 15 bases remaining between them. CDR3 region: CASSFTGLEAFF. The CDR3 DNA follows: TGTGCCAGTTCCTTTACAGGGCTGGAAGCTTTCTTT.

The chain has TRBV6-1 and TRBJ1-1; 7 bases are shared with TRBD1. The J segment lost 3 bases and the V segment lost 3 bases, leaving 16 bases of the junction unmatched. The CDR3 covers 18 residues. Per the germline V gene, CDR1 is MNHNS and CDR2 is SASEGT. CDR3 loop: CASSEITQGEVLYTEAFF. Here the CDR3 DNA reads TGTGCCAGCAGTGAGATTACTCAGGGGGAAGTATTGTACACTGAAGCTTTCTTT.

This clone was seen only a few times. The same CDR3 can be traced to other DNA sequences in this sample. V is TRBV25-1 and J is TRBJ2-1; 7 bases match TRBD2. Per germline, CDR1 MGHDK and CDR2 SYGVNS. With V trimmed by 6 bases and J by 0 bases, 5 bases remained unmatched. The CDR3 has 15 amino acids. Here the CDR3 reads CASRSTSVSYNEQFF. CDR3 coding DNA: TGTGCCAGCAGGTCCACTAGCGTCTCCTACAATGAGCAGTTCTTC.

This clone was detected only a few times. The rearrangement uses TRBV15 and TRBJ2-2, with D perhaps matching TRBD1 (5 bases). V was clipped by 3 bases and J by 1 base, with 6 bases between them. The CDR3 has 14 residues. The germline gives CDR1 LNHNV, CDR2 YYDKDF (reference sequence). The CDR3 is CATSRDMNTGELFF. In nucleotides, the CDR3 is TGTGCCACCAGCAGGGACATGAACACCGGGGAGCTGTTTTTT.

This clone was seen only a few times. The chain recombines TRBV6-6 with TRBJ2-3; the D is unclear. The ends were cut back, 5 bases at V and 6 bases at J, with 6 bases in the middle. The CDR3 length is 11 residues. From germline, CDR1 is MNHNY and CDR2 SVGAGI (reference sequence). The CDR3 loop reads CASSNMDTQYF. The DNA for the CDR3 is TGTGCCAGCAGTAACATGGATACGCAGTATTTT.

The chain carries TRBV2 and TRBJ2-3; D is uncertain. This CDR3 has 14 residues. The germline CDR1 and CDR2 sequences are SNHLY and FYNNEI. V lost 7 bases to trimming and J lost 6 bases, with 17 bases between them. The CDR3 DNA is TGTGCCAGCACCGACAACGAAGAATGGGATACGCAGTATTTT. Translating gives CASTDNEEWDTQYF. The full variable domain, its missing parts supplied by reference TRBV2 and TRBJ2-3, is EPEVTQTPSHQVTQMGQEVILRCVPISNHLYFYWYRQILGQKVEFLVSFYNNEISEKSEIFDDQFSVERPDGSNFTLKIRSTKLEDSAMYFCASTDNEEWDTQYFGPGTRLTVL.

The J gene is TRBJ2-7, the V gene TRBV6-1; a possible D gene is TRBD2 (5 bases). Germline V gives CDR1 MNHNS, CDR2 SASEGT. This CDR3 is built from 14 residues. With 1 base removed from V and 0 bases from J, the gap between germline ends came to 7 bases. The CDR3: CASSEGGFSYEQYF. The DNA for the CDR3 is TGTGCCAGCAGTGAAGGAGGGTTCTCCTACGAGCAGTACTTC.

This clone turned up a few times. The chain employs TRBV30 and TRBJ1-1, with D possibly matching TRBD1 (6 bases). The CDR3 extends over 13 amino acids. Looked up from germline, CDR1 is GTSNPN and CDR2 is SVGIG (reference sequence). Trimming pared 3 bases from V and 1 base from J, leaving 9 bases between. CDR3 sequence (DNA): TGTGCCTGGAGAAGGACAGCGAACACTGAAGCTTTCTTT. It yields the protein CAWRRTANTEAFF.

This clone turned up a few times. This chain uses TRBV7-8 with TRBJ1-2, with no clear D. CDR3 length equals 16 residues. Trimming removed 2 bases from V and 4 bases from J, with 17 bases in between. The germline CDR1 and CDR2 sequences are SGHVS and FQNEAQ. The CDR3 DNA is TGTGCCAGCAGCTTAACAGAGGGATCGGGAGGCTATGGCTACACCTTC. As protein: CASSLTEGSGGYGYTF.

The chain recombines TRBV20-1 with TRBJ2-3, with D maybe TRBD1 (5 bases). Germline-derived CDR1 and CDR2 are DFQATT and SNEGSKA (reference sequence). This CDR3 comprises 10 residues. V lost 3 bases and J 14 bases, leaving 12 bases between the germline ends. Written as DNA, the CDR3 is TGCAGTGCTAGGGACATCCCCCGGTATTTT. Translating it yields CSARDIPRYF.

The rearrangement uses TRBV7-3 and TRBJ2-7; the match to TRBD1 covers 9 bases. This CDR3 comprises 14 residues. Germline V gene sequence: CDR1 SGHTA, CDR2 FQGTGA. V lost 6 bases and J lost 3; bases outside the gene matches: 6. The chain's CDR3 is CASSPDRGGYEQYF. As DNA, the CDR3 is TGTGCCAGCAGTCCAGACAGGGGGGGCTACGAGCAGTACTTC.

This clone was seen a few times. The rearrangement joins TRBV19 to TRBJ2-5, with 7 bases lining up with TRBD1. V lost 1 base and J lost 1; bases outside the gene matches: 3. The length of the CDR3 is 15 residues. The germline gives CDR1 LNHDA, CDR2 SQIVND (reference sequence). The DNA of the CDR3 is TGTGCCAGTAGTATAGGAGACAGGGTCCAAGAGACCCAGTACTTC. This gives the protein CASSIGDRVQETQYF.

In its sample, this clone was seen a few times. The J gene is TRBJ2-1, the V gene TRBV6-6; D not certain. The CDR3 has 12 residues. Between the trimmed V and J ends, which lost 2 bases and 10 bases, there was a span of 9 bases. The germline CDR1 and CDR2 sequences are MNHNY and SVGAGI (reference sequence). In DNA form, the CDR3 reads TGTGCCAGCAGTTACGCCCGAGAAGAGCAGTTCTTC. It translates to CASSYAREEQFF.

V is TRBV7-2 and J is TRBJ1-1; 7 bases match TRBD1. CDR3 length: 16 amino acids. Germline V lookup: CDR1 SGHTA, CDR2 FQGNSA. Germline trimming cut 3 bases from V and 2 bases from J; bases unmatched to any gene: 9. The DNA of the CDR3 is TGTGCCAGCAGCTTTCACGCAGGACAGGTAAACACTGAAGCTTTCTTT. This translates into CASSFHAGQVNTEAFF.

The gene calls are TRBV14 and TRBJ2-7; D unresolved. Germline-derived CDR1 and CDR2 are SGHDN and FVKESK. The CDR3 has 16 amino acids. Trimming took off 3 bases at V and 2 bases at J, with 17 bases between the two ends. The CDR3 sequence is CASSHLAQLETYEQYF. The CDR3 DNA is TGTGCCAGCAGCCACCTCGCCCAGCTAGAAACCTACGAGCAGTACTTC.

The V and J genes are TRBV28 and TRBJ1-2; TRBD1 is a possible D gene (5 bases). Germline V gene data show CDR1 as MDHEN and CDR2 as SYDVKM. There are 14 residues in the CDR3. Trimming removed 2 bases from V and 7 bases from J, with 14 bases in between. The CDR3 DNA reads as TGTGCCAGCAGTTTACCCAGGGTAATGGGTGGCTACACCTTC. This translates into CASSLPRVMGGYTF.

CDR3 DNA sequence: TGTGCCAGCAGTCCCTTGACAGGAGGATACACAGATACGCAGTATTTT. Translation gives CASSPLTGGYTDTQYF. The V and J genes are TRBV27 and TRBJ2-3; tentatively, D is TRBD1 (6 bases). Trimming took off 5 bases at V and 2 bases at J, with 17 bases between the two ends. The germline CDR1 and CDR2 sequences are MNHEY and SMNVEV (reference sequence). There are 16 residues in the CDR3.

This clone has a handful of counts. The rearrangement joins TRBV30 to TRBJ2-3, with TRBD2 matching 14 bases. The germline V gene has CDR1 GTSNPN and CDR2 SVGIG (reference sequence). The J segment lost 6 bases and the V segment lost 5 bases, leaving 4 bases of the junction unmatched. The CDR3 extends over 14 amino acids. The CDR3 spells CAWGTSGGRDTQYF. The CDR3 DNA sequence: TGTGCCTGGGGGACTAGCGGGGGCAGGGATACGCAGTATTTT.

In this sample, this clone turned up a few times. This chain uses TRBV11-2 with TRBJ1-1; 8 nucleotides agree with TRBD1. The CDR3 is made up of 15 amino acids. Germline V gene data show CDR1 as SGHAT and CDR2 as FQNNGV. Losses at the gene ends were 5 bases for V and 3 bases for J; bases not matched to a gene: 8. The CDR3: CASSLTGGWYTEAFF. DNA for the CDR3: TGTGCCAGCAGCCTAACAGGGGGTTGGTACACTGAAGCTTTCTTT.

V is TRBV13 and J is TRBJ2-1, with D maybe TRBD2 (5 bases). This CDR3 contains 15 residues. Deletions cut 0 bases from V and 0 bases from J, with 6 bases between. Per the germline V gene, CDR1 is PRHDT and CDR2 is FYEKMQ (reference sequence). CDR3 nucleotides: TGTGCCAGCAGCTTAGGGGGGAGCTCCTACAATGAGCAGTTCTTC. The encoded protein is CASSLGGSSYNEQFF.

The V call is TRBV18, the J call TRBJ2-5; 9 positions match TRBD1. Trimming cost V 2 bases and J 7 bases; bases outside gene matches: 5. From germline, CDR1 is KGHSH and CDR2 LQKENI. This CDR3 region has 14 residues. CDR3 nucleotides: TGTGCCAGCTCACCAAAACAGGGGGCAGGGACCCAGTACTTC. This translates into CASSPKQGAGTQYF.

The gene calls are TRBV28 and TRBJ2-3; 8 positions agree with TRBD1. Germline loops: CDR1 MDHEN, CDR2 SYDVKM. J lost 5 bases, V lost 3 bases, and 7 bases had no gene match. This CDR3 is 15 amino acids long. The CDR3 nucleotides read TGTGCCAGCAGTTTGAAACAGGGGGTGGTAGATACGCAGTATTTT. Translating it yields CASSLKQGVVDTQYF.

This clone was seen a handful of times. The chain is built from TRBV6-5 and TRBJ1-3; the D gene is possibly TRBD1 (5 bases). CDR1 and CDR2 (germline): MNHEY, SVGAGI. Between the trimmed V and J ends, which lost 2 bases and 0 bases, there was a span of 11 bases. The CDR3 length is 16 residues. CDR3 residues: CASSYAGGISGNTIYF. CDR3 sequence (DNA): TGTGCCAGCAGTTACGCCGGGGGGATCTCTGGAAACACCATATATTTT.

This clone showed up just a few times. The rearrangement links TRBV5-6 to TRBJ1-5, with 8 bases identical to TRBD1. Germline trimming cut 1 base from V and 6 bases from J; bases unmatched to any gene: 6. This CDR3 comprises 15 residues. The germline CDR1 and CDR2 sequences are SGHDT and YYEEEE. Here the CDR3 reads CASSLQGQVRQPQHF. CDR3 nucleotides: TGTGCCAGCAGCTTGCAGGGACAGGTTCGTCAGCCCCAGCATTTT.

In this sample, this clone turned up a few times. The rearrangement joins TRBV21-1 to TRBJ2-1; the D call of TRBD2 is as the table states it, not checked on the DNA. TRBV21-1 is flagged as a pseudogene. The CDR3 is made up of 17 amino acids. The CDR3 here is CASRGGASGRRNNEQFF. Here the CDR3 DNA reads TGTGCCAGCAGGGGGGGGGCTAGCGGGAGGAGAAACAATGAGCAGTTCTTC.

The CDR3 protein is CSVEARGLYGYTF. CDR3 nucleotide sequence: TGCAGCGTTGAAGCAAGGGGCCTCTATGGCTACACCTTC. The chain is built from TRBV29-1 and TRBJ1-2; D is possibly TRBD1 (5 bases). Germline V CDR1 and CDR2: SQVTM, ANQGSEA. This CDR3 spans 13 amino acids. V lost 1 base and J 4 bases, leaving 10 bases between the germline ends.

The chain couples TRBV7-9 to TRBJ2-5; 7 bases map to TRBD1. The CDR3 totals 14 residues. The germline V gene has CDR1 SEHNR and CDR2 FQNEAQ (reference sequence). Trimming took 5 bases from V and 2 from J; bases not matched to a gene: 5. DNA for the CDR3: TGTGCCAGCAGCCGGGACAGTAATCAAGAGACCCAGTACTTC. Residues: CASSRDSNQETQYF.

The chain is built from TRBV30 and TRBJ2-5; D not certain. The CDR3 runs to 13 residues. V was trimmed by 4 bases and J by 2 bases, leaving 11 bases between them. Germline V gene data show CDR1 as GTSNPN and CDR2 as SVGIG (reference sequence). CDR3 residues: CAWTTPMQETQYF. The CDR3, as DNA: TGTGCCTGGACCACTCCGATGCAAGAGACCCAGTACTTC. The complete variable domain, with remaining parts taken from reference TRBV30 and TRBJ2-5, reads SQTIHQWPATLVQPVGSPLSLECTVEGTSNPNLYWYRQAAGRGLQLLFYSVGIGQISSEVPQNLSASRPQDRQFILSSKKLLLSDSGFYLCAWTTPMQETQYFGPGTRLLVL.